One and the same sample provided the 27 T cell receptor beta chains below, sequenced in a study of immune cell composition in non-small cell lung cancer. Produced via immunoSEQ multiplex PCR; TCRdb's table is partial and in-frame only. The data contain 3,000 to 4,000 clones, less than 85% of them singletons. Specimen: lung tumor tissue. These receptors were taken from a human donor with non-small cell lung cancer.

The CDR3 DNA is TGTGCCAGCAGCCCCCGCAGGGTGCTCGGGGGGAGTAATGAGCAGTTCTTC. Amino acids: CASSPRRVLGGSNEQFF. The chain combines TRBV11-2 with TRBJ2-1, with TRBD2 matching over 7 bases. Losses at the gene ends were 5 bases for V and 7 bases for J; bases not matched to a gene: 17. CDR3 length: 17 amino acids. Germline V gene data show CDR1 as SGHAT and CDR2 as FQNNGV. Full variable domain (remainder filled in from reference TRBV11-2 and TRBJ2-1): EAGVAQSPRYKIIEKRQSVAFWCNPISGHATLYWYQQILGQGPKLLIQFQNNGVVDDSQLPKDRFSAERLKGVDSTLKIQPAKLEDSAVYLCASSPRRVLGGSNEQFFGPGTRLTVL.

This rearrangement joins TRBV6-5 to TRBJ1-2, with 10 bases fitting TRBD1. Trimming removed 5 bases from V and 7 bases from J; junction bases left unmatched: 10. CDR1 is MNHEY and CDR2 is SVGAGI in the germline V gene. The CDR3 covers 15 residues. The CDR3 nucleotides are TGTGCCAGCAGTCCCGTGACAGGGGGCGCGGGTGGCTACACCTTC. The encoded protein is CASSPVTGGAGGYTF.

The chain recombines TRBV5-5 with TRBJ1-2, with 7 positions matching TRBD1. V gave up 0 bases and J gave up 4 bases; unmatched junction bases: 6. Germline CDR1 reads SGHKS; CDR2 reads YYEKEE (reference sequence). The CDR3 runs 15 residues. The CDR3 spells CASSLGLAGGYGYTF. Here the CDR3 DNA reads TGTGCCAGCAGCTTGGGTTTGGCAGGGGGCTATGGCTACACCTTC.

This clone was detected only a few times. The CDR3 bases are TGTGCCAGCAGTTACGTAGGGGGGGGCACTGAAGCTTTCTTT. Translation: CASSYVGGGTEAFF. The chain employs TRBV6-5 and TRBJ1-1; tentatively, D is TRBD1 (6 bases). V was pared by 2 bases and J by 4 bases, with 11 bases between. Germline V lookup: CDR1 MNHEY, CDR2 SVGAGI. This CDR3 contains 14 residues.

V gene TRBV30 combines with J gene TRBJ2-7, with 7 nucleotides matching TRBD2. The germline CDR1 and CDR2 sequences are GTSNPN and SVGIG (reference sequence). This CDR3 comprises 12 residues. The V segment lost 8 bases and the J segment 3 bases; nucleotides outside the gene matches: 7. The CDR3 sequence: CAVEAGNYEQYF. CDR3 in DNA: TGTGCCGTCGAAGCGGGAAACTACGAGCAGTACTTC.

The chain links TRBV11-2 to TRBJ2-2; D remains unclear. The CDR3 sequence is 15 residues long. Germline lookup yields CDR1 SGHAT and CDR2 FQNNGV. V shed 2 bases and J shed 1 base, with 8 bases lying between them. The CDR3 DNA reads as TGTGCCAGCAGCTTAAGTGGGCTGAACACCGGGGAGCTGTTTTTT. Translated: CASSLSGLNTGELFF.

The chain is built from TRBV27 and TRBJ2-1; the D gene is possibly TRBD2 (6 bases). V shed 5 bases and J shed 10 bases, with 18 bases lying between them. CDR1 and CDR2 from the germline V gene are MNHEY and SMNVEV (reference sequence). The CDR3 runs to 14 residues. DNA for the CDR3: TGTGCCAGCAGTCCGGGACTTAGGTACGGGGAGCAGTTCTTC. Translating it yields CASSPGLRYGEQFF.

The CDR3 here is CAWSRQDLYGYTF. The CDR3 DNA follows: TGTGCCTGGAGTAGACAGGACCTATATGGCTACACCTTC. The chain is built from TRBV30 and TRBJ1-2; a possible D gene is TRBD1 (6 bases). CDR1 GTSNPN and CDR2 SVGIG come from the germline V gene (reference sequence). Trimming cost V 2 bases and J 5 bases, with 12 bases left between them. This CDR3 is built from 13 residues.

The DNA of the CDR3 is TGTGCCAGCAGTCATGCTGGACAGGATTATGGCTACACCTTC. Translated, it gives CASSHAGQDYGYTF. The V and J genes are TRBV28 and TRBJ1-2; 7 bases align to TRBD1. V shed 5 bases, J shed 5 bases, and the junction held 8 bases outside the gene matches. The germline V gene encodes CDR1 MDHEN and CDR2 SYDVKM. The CDR3 covers 14 residues.

The CDR3 here is CASSMKTSGTTTGELFF. The CDR3 bases are TGTGCCAGTAGTATGAAGACTAGCGGAACCACCACCGGGGAGCTGTTTTTT. The chain carries TRBV19 and TRBJ2-2, with 9 positions matching TRBD2. V was pared by 3 bases and J by 4 bases, with 9 bases of the junction left unmatched. There are 17 residues in the CDR3. Germline CDR1 reads LNHDA; CDR2 reads SQIVND (reference sequence).

V usage is TRBV5-1 and J usage is TRBJ2-5; D may be TRBD1 (6 bases). Germline-derived CDR1 and CDR2 are SGHRS and YFSETQ. This CDR3 has 13 residues. Trimming took 0 bases from V and 5 from J, leaving 8 bases between them. As DNA, the CDR3 is TGCGCCAGCAGCTTGGCAGGGGACGAGACCCAGTACTTC. Protein sequence: CASSLAGDETQYF.

The V call is TRBV9, the J call TRBJ1-2, with a possible D match to TRBD1 (5 bases). Germline CDR1 and CDR2: SGDLS and YYNGEE. CDR3 length equals 16 residues. V shed 4 bases and J shed 3 bases, with 19 bases lying between them. The CDR3 nucleotides are TGTGCCAGCAGCATGACCAGGGTAGGGAAGGACTATGGCTACACCTTC. Its translation is CASSMTRVGKDYGYTF.

The chain recombines TRBV7-9 with TRBJ2-1; 7 nucleotides align to TRBD2. Germline V gives CDR1 SEHNR, CDR2 FQNEAQ (reference sequence). CDR3 length: 18 amino acids. V dropped 1 base and J dropped 5; count of bases not matched to a gene: 14. Written as DNA, the CDR3 is TGTGCCAGCAGCTTAGGTCCCCAAGCGGGGTTTAAGCACAATGAGCAGTTCTTC. The encoded protein is CASSLGPQAGFKHNEQFF.

The V and J genes are TRBV19 and TRBJ1-1; TRBD1 is a possible D gene (5 bases). V lost 6 bases, J lost 0 bases, and 11 bases lay in between. This CDR3 spans 14 amino acids. In germline, CDR1 is LNHDA, CDR2 SQIVND (reference sequence). CDR3 protein: CASRTVVMNTEAFF. The CDR3 region has the DNA TGTGCCAGTAGGACAGTGGTCATGAACACTGAAGCTTTCTTT.

V gene TRBV2 combines with J gene TRBJ2-3; D perhaps matches TRBD2 (5 bases). The CDR3 is made up of 15 amino acids. Germline-derived CDR1 and CDR2 are SNHLY and FYNNEI. Trimming left V 7 bases short and J 1 base short, with 15 bases between. CDR3 residues: CASTFGGFGTDTQYF. The CDR3 DNA reads as TGTGCCAGCACCTTCGGCGGGTTCGGCACAGATACGCAGTATTTT. Filled out from reference TRBV2 and TRBJ2-3, the complete variable domain reads EPEVTQTPSHQVTQMGQEVILRCVPISNHLYFYWYRQILGQKVEFLVSFYNNEISEKSEIFDDQFSVERPDGSNFTLKIRSTKLEDSAMYFCASTFGGFGTDTQYFGPGTRLTVL.

The sample holds a few counts of this clone. The chain uses TRBV11-2 and TRBJ1-5, with a weak D call TRBD1 (5 bases). The CDR3 runs to 18 residues. The germline V gene encodes CDR1 SGHAT and CDR2 FQNNGV. Trimming pared 0 bases from V and 6 bases from J, leaving 21 bases between. CDR3 sequence (DNA): TGTGCCAGCAGCTTAGATAAGGTACGGGGGGATGATCCTCAGCCCCAGCATTTT. Translation gives CASSLDKVRGDDPQPQHF.

This clone appeared a single time. V usage is TRBV7-3 and J usage is TRBJ1-2; the D gene is possibly TRBD1 (6 bases). The germline V gene has CDR1 SGHTA and CDR2 FQGTGA. V was shortened by 1 base and J by 0 bases, with 15 bases between the two germline ends. The CDR3 spans 17 residues. In DNA form, the CDR3 reads TGTGCCAGCAGCTTAAACTCACCTGGACAGACTAACTATGGCTACACCTTC. This sequence encodes CASSLNSPGQTNYGYTF.

This chain joins TRBV4-2 and TRBJ2-5; D possibly corresponds to TRBD1 (6 bases). The germline gives CDR1 LGHNA, CDR2 YNFKEQ. CDR3 length equals 15 residues. V lost 5 bases and J 0 bases, leaving 13 bases between the germline ends. The CDR3 region has the DNA TGTGCCAGCAGCTTGTATCCAGGGGACCAAGAGACCCAGTACTTC. Its translation is CASSLYPGDQETQYF.

The chain combines TRBV19 with TRBJ2-1, with 8 bases identical to TRBD2. Germline CDR1 and CDR2: LNHDA and SQIVND (reference sequence). This CDR3 is built from 14 residues. With 7 bases clipped from V and 8 bases from J, the junction kept 10 bases outside the gene matches. The CDR3 is CASINMAGGDEQFF. DNA for the CDR3: TGTGCCAGTATTAATATGGCGGGAGGCGATGAGCAGTTCTTC.

This clone was counted between two and nine times. This rearrangement joins TRBV19 to TRBJ1-4; TRBD1 aligns across 7 bases. Per germline, CDR1 LNHDA and CDR2 SQIVND (reference sequence). The CDR3 contains 14 residues. V lost 1 base to trimming and J lost 7 bases; unmatched junction nucleotides: 3. The CDR3 here is CASSIGTGPEKLFF. The CDR3 nucleotides are TGTGCCAGTAGTATAGGGACAGGTCCTGAAAAACTGTTTTTT.

The chain combines TRBV5-1 with TRBJ2-2, with TRBD1 as a possible D gene (6 bases). The V end was cut by 1 base, the J end by 5 bases, with 18 bases between. Germline loops: CDR1 SGHRS, CDR2 YFSETQ. CDR3 length: 17 residues. The CDR3 sequence: CASSLFPGQQQTGELFF. CDR3 bases: TGCGCCAGCAGCTTGTTCCCCGGACAGCAGCAGACCGGGGAGCTGTTTTTT.

CDR3 nucleotides: TGTGCCAGCTCAGGGGGCAATAATGAAAAACTGTTTTTT. Translated, it gives CASSGGNNEKLFF. The J gene is TRBJ1-4, the V gene TRBV18, with D possibly being TRBD1 (6 bases). The CDR3 consists of 13 residues. The V gene lost 5 bases and the J gene lost 4 bases, with 8 bases spanning the gap. Per the germline V gene, CDR1 is KGHSH and CDR2 is LQKENI.

The V call is TRBV11-3, the J call TRBJ2-3; D is perhaps TRBD1 (5 bases). This CDR3 comprises 14 residues. The germline gives CDR1 SGHNT, CDR2 YENEEA. Trimming removed 5 bases at V and 0 bases at J, with 9 bases between. Written as DNA, the CDR3 is TGTGCCAGCAGCGTGGGGCTCAGCACAGATACGCAGTATTTT. Its protein is CASSVGLSTDTQYF.

The chain joins TRBV5-1 to TRBJ2-7; 8 nucleotides agree with TRBD1. The CDR3 contains 15 residues. V dropped 0 bases and J dropped 3; count of bases not matched to a gene: 5. Germline V gene lookup returns CDR1 SGHRS and CDR2 YFSETQ. The CDR3, as DNA: TGCGCCAGCAGCTTGGGCCCAGGACAGGGCTACGAGCAGTACTTC. Its translation: CASSLGPGQGYEQYF.

The chain carries TRBV14 and TRBJ2-7; 10 bases fit TRBD2. V was clipped by 4 bases and J by 2 bases; unmatched bases: 8. The CDR3 length is 16 residues. CDR1 is SGHDN and CDR2 is FVKESK in the germline V gene. This chain's CDR3 is CASSRSGAGGAYEQYF. The CDR3 DNA sequence: TGTGCCAGCAGCCGGAGCGGAGCGGGAGGGGCCTACGAGCAGTACTTC.

The V and J genes are TRBV4-3 and TRBJ1-2, with 9 bases lining up with TRBD1. The junction had 3 bases not matched to a gene; V was cut back by 4 bases and J by 3 bases. This CDR3 is built from 14 residues. Germline V gives CDR1 LGHNA, CDR2 YSLEER. CDR3 sequence: CASSPGQGDYGYTF. The CDR3, as DNA: TGCGCCAGCAGCCCGGGACAGGGAGACTATGGCTACACCTTC.

This rearrangement joins TRBV19 to TRBJ1-2, with D maybe TRBD1 (5 bases). The CDR3 totals 13 residues. The V end lost 6 bases, the J end lost 4 bases, and 12 bases lay between the germline ends. CDR1 is LNHDA and CDR2 is SQIVND in the germline V gene (reference sequence). CDR3 sequence: CASRPTDPYGYTF. CDR3 in DNA: TGTGCCAGTAGACCGACAGACCCCTATGGCTACACCTTC.